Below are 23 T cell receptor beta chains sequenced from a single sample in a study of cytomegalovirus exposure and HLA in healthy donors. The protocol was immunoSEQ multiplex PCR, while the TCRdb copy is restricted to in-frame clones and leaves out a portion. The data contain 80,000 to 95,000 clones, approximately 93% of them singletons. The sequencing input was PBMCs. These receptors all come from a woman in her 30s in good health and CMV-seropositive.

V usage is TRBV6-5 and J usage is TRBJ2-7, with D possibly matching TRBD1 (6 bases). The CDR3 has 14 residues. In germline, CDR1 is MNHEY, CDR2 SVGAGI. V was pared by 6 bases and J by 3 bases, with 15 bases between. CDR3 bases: TGTGCCAGCAGCACAGGGTCCGGGGTCTACGAGCAGTACTTC. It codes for CASSTGSGVYEQYF.

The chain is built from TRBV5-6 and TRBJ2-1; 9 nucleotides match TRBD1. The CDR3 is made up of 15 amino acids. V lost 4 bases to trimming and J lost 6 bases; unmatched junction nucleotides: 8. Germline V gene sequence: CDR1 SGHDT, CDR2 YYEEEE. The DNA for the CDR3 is TGTGCCAGCAGCCTGGACAGGGGCGGAGGCAATGAGCAGTTCTTC. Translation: CASSLDRGGGNEQFF.

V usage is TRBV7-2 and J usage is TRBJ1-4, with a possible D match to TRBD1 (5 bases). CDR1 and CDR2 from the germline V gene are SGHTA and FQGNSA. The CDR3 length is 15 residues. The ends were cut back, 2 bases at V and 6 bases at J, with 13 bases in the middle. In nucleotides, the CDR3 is TGTGCCAGCAGCTTAAGCAGGGTGCTCGATGAAAAACTGTTTTTT. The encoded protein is CASSLSRVLDEKLFF.

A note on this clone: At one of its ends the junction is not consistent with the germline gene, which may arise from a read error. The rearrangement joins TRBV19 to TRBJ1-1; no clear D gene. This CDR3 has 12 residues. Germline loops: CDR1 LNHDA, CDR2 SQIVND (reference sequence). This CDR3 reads CGEWRSYTEAFF. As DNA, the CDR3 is TGCGGTGAGTGGAGGTCTTACACTGAAGCTTTCTTT.

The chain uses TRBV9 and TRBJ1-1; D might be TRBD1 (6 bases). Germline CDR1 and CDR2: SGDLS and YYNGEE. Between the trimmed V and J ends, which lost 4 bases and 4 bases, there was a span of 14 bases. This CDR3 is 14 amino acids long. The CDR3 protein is CASSRDIIGTEAFF. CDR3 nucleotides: TGTGCCAGCAGCCGGGACATCATTGGCACTGAAGCTTTCTTT. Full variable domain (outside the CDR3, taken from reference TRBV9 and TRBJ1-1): DSGVTQTPKHLITATGQRVTLRCSPRSGDLSVYWYQQSLDQGLQFLIQYYNGEERAKGNILERFSAQQFPDLHSELNLSSLELGDSALYFCASSRDIIGTEAFFGQGTRLTVV.

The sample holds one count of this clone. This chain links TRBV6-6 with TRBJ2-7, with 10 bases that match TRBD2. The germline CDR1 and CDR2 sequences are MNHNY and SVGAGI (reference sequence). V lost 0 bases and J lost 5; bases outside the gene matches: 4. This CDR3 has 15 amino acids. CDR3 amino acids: CASSYSASGSNEQYF. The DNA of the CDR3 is TGTGCCAGCAGTTACTCCGCTAGCGGGAGTAACGAGCAGTACTTC.

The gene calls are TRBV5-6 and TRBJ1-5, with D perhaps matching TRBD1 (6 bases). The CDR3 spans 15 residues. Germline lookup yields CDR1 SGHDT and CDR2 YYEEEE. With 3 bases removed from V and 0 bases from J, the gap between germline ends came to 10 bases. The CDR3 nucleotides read TGTGCCAGCAGCTATGGACAGTATAGCAATCAGCCCCAGCATTTT. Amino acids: CASSYGQYSNQPQHF.

CDR3 amino acids: CAWSDTSTGELFF. In nucleotides, the CDR3 is TGTGCCTGGAGCGACACTTCCACCGGGGAGCTGTTTTTT. The rearrangement uses TRBV30 and TRBJ2-2, with D unclear. The CDR3 length is 13 residues. Germline CDR1 is GTSNPN and CDR2 is SVGIG (reference sequence). Trimming took 3 bases from V and 4 from J, leaving 9 bases between them.

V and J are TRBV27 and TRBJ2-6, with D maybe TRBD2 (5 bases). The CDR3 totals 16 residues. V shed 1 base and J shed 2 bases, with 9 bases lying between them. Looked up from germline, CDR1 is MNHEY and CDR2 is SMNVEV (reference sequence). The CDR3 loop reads CASSLLVGTGANVLTF. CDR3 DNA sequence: TGTGCCAGCAGTTTATTAGTCGGGACTGGGGCCAACGTCCTGACTTTC.

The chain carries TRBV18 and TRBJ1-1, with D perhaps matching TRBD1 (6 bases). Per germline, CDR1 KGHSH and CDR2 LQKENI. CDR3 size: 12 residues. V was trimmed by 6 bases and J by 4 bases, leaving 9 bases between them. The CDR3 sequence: CASSLGATEAFF. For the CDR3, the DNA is TGTGCCAGCTCTTTGGGGGCCACTGAAGCTTTCTTT.

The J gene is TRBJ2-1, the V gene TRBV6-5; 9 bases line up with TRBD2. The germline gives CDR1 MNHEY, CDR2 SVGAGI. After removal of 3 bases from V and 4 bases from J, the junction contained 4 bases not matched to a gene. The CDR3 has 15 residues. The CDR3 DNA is TGTGCCAGCAGTTATCAGCGGGAGGTGTACAATGAGCAGTTCTTC. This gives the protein CASSYQREVYNEQFF.

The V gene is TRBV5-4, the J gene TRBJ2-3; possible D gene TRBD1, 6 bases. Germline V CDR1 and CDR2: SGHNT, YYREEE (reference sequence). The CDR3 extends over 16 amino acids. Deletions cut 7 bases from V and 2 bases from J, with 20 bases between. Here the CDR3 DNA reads TGTGCCAGCGTGCAAGTCCCGGGACAAGACACAGATACGCAGTATTTT. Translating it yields CASVQVPGQDTDTQYF. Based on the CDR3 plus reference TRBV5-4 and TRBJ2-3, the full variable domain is ETGVTQSPTHLIKTRGQQVTLRCSSQSGHNTVSWYQQALGQGPQFIFQYYREEENGRGNFPPRFSGLQFPNYSSELNVNALELDDSALYLCASVQVPGQDTDTQYFGPGTRLTVL.

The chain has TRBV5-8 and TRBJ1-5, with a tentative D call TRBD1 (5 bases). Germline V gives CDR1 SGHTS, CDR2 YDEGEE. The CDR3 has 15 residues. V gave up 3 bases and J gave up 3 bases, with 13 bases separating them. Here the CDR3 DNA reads TGTGCCAGCAGCTCCCAGGGAAGGGCCAATCAGCCCCAGCATTTT. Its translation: CASSSQGRANQPQHF.

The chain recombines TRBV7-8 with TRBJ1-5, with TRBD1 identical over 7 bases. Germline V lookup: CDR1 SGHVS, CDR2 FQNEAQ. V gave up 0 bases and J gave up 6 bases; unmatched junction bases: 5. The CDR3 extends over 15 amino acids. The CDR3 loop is CASSLAGAGGQPQHF. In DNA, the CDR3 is TGTGCCAGCAGCTTAGCGGGGGCAGGGGGTCAGCCCCAGCATTTT.

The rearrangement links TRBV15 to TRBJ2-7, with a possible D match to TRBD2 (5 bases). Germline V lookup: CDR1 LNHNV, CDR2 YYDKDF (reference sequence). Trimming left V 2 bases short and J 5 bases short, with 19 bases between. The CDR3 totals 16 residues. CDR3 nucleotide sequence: TGTGCCACCAGCAGACAACGGACTGGGAAAAAGAACGAGCAGTACTTC. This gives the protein CATSRQRTGKKNEQYF.

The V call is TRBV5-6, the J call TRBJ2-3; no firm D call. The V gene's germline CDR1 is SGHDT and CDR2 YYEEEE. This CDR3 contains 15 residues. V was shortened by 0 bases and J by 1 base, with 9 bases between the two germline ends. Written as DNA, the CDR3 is TGTGCCAGCAGCTTGGGCGGCCGGGGCACAGATACGCAGTATTTT. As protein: CASSLGGRGTDTQYF.

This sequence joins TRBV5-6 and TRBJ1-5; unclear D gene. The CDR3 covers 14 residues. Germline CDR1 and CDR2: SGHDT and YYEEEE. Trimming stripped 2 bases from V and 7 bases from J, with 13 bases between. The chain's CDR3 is CASSFSGGGQPQHF. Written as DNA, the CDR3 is TGTGCCAGCAGCTTTAGTGGTGGAGGCCAGCCCCAGCATTTT.

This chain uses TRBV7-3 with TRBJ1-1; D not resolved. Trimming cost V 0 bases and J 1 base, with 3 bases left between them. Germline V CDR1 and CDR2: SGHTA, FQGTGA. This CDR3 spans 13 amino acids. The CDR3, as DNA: TGTGCCAGCAGCTTAACAGCGAACACTGAAGCTTTCTTT. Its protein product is CASSLTANTEAFF.

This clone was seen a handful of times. CDR3 sequence (DNA): TGTGCCTGGAGTAGGACAGGGTGGAGTAATGGCTACACCTTC. Translated: CAWSRTGWSNGYTF. The chain joins TRBV30 to TRBJ1-2; 8 bases agree with TRBD1. The length of the CDR3 is 14 residues. CDR1 and CDR2 from the germline V gene are GTSNPN and SVGIG (reference sequence). Losses at the gene ends were 2 bases for V and 6 bases for J; bases not matched to a gene: 8.

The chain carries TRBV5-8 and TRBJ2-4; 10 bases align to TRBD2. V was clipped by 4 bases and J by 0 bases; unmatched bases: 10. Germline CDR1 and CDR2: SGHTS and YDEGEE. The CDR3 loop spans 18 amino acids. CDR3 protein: CASSIRLAGVLAKNIQYF. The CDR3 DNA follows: TGTGCCAGCAGCATACGACTAGCGGGCGTACTAGCCAAAAACATTCAGTACTTC.

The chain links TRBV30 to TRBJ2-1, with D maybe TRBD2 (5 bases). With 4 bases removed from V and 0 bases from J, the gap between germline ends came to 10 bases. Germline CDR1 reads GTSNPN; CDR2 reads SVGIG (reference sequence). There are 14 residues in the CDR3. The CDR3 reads CAWTLANSYNEQFF. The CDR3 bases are TGTGCCTGGACCCTAGCAAACTCCTACAATGAGCAGTTCTTC.

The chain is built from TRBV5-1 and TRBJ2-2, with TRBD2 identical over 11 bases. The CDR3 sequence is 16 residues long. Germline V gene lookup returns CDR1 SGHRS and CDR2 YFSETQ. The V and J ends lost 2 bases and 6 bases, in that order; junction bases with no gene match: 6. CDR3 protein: CASSLVLAGGAGELFF. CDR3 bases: TGCGCCAGCAGCTTAGTGCTAGCGGGAGGAGCCGGGGAGCTGTTTTTT.

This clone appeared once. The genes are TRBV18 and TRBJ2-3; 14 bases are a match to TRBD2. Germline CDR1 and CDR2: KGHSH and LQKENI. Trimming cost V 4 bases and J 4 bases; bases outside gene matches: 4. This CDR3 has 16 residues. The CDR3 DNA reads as TGTGCCAGCTCACTCGGGACTAGCGGGAGTTCAGATACGCAGTATTTT. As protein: CASSLGTSGSSDTQYF. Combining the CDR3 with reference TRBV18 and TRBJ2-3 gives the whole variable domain NAGVMQNPRHLVRRRGQEARLRCSPMKGHSHVYWYRQLPEEGLKFMVYLQKENIIDESGMPKERFSAEFPKEGPSILRIQQVVRGDSAAYFCASSLGTSGSSDTQYFGPGTRLTVL.